Sequencing of this TCR beta chain was carried out in a study of identical twins. Study results and caveats: Not following the same donors, the study drew its conclusions from cross-sectional statistical analysis. Excess sharing by twins proved weaker in beta out-of-frame sequences. Invariant MAIT and iNKT cells are populations that could partly confound zero-insertion analyses.

The CDR3 consists of 15 residues. The junction had 8 bases not matched to a gene; V was cut back by 0 bases and J by 9 bases. In germline, CDR1 is SGHRS, CDR2 YFSETQ. A universal primer site was added by template switching, and unique molecular identifiers were carried by the cDNA. MiXCR, applied by TCRdb to the 5' RACE reads, yields one record per CDR3 protein. The sample lists 550,000 to 700,000 distinct CDR3 sequences, over 8.5% occurring once. This clonotype has a handful of counts. Its antigen is still unknown. This same sample was also part of a study on yellow fever vaccine responses in identical twins.

Sequenced sample: PBMCs. The sequence derives from a woman younger than 35 in good health. The rearrangement joins TRBV5-1 to TRBJ2-1, with 8 bases aligning to TRBD1. DNA of the CDR3: TGCGCCAGCAGCTTGGGGGGGACAGGTCTCGCTGAGCAGTTCTTC. Translation gives CASSLGGTGLAEQFF. The full variable domain, with the rest looked up from reference TRBV5-1 and TRBJ2-1, is KAGVTQTPRYLIKTRGQQVTLSCSPISGHRSVSWYQQTPGQGLQFLFEYFSETQRNKGNFPGRFSGRQFSNSRSEMNVSTLELGDSALYLCASSLGGTGLAEQFFGPGTRLTVL.